The next 3 T cell receptor beta chains were all read from a single sample in a study of CD8 T cells in Susac syndrome. RNA was extracted with the RNeasy kit, and a quantity of about 0.45 to 1 ug was reverse transcribed using random hexamers. TCRdb passed the immunoSEQ multiplex PCR reads through MiXCR, listing each CDR3 protein once. The sample consists of around 150,000 distinct CDR3 sequences, more than 90% of them appearing once. Material for sequencing was CD4+ T cells from PBMCs. Receptors originate from a human donor with Susac syndrome.

Worth noting for this clonotype: The junction does not match germline at one end; this may be a read error. The gene calls are TRBV7-7 and TRBJ2-5; D is possibly TRBD1 (5 bases). The CDR3 spans 13 residues. CDR1 and CDR2 from the germline V gene are SSHAT and FNYEAQ (reference sequence). The CDR3 DNA is TGTGCTAGCAGCCGACAGTACCAAGAGACCCAGTACTTC. This encodes CASSRQYQETQYF.

The genes are TRBV2 and TRBJ1-5, with a weak D call TRBD1 (5 bases). V lost 3 bases and J lost 4, with 10 bases in between. The CDR3 is 14 residues long. Germline V gene sequence: CDR1 SNHLY, CDR2 FYNNEI. The CDR3 loop is CASSDRTTNQPQHF. CDR3 in DNA: TGTGCCAGCAGTGATCGGACAACGAATCAGCCCCAGCATTTT.

V and J are TRBV2 and TRBJ2-5; D may be TRBD2 (6 bases). Trimming cost V 5 bases and J 5 bases, with 15 bases left between them. The CDR3 has 14 amino acids. Germline V gene sequence: CDR1 SNHLY, CDR2 FYNNEI. In nucleotides, the CDR3 is TGTGCCAGCAGTCCTCTGACTAGTCCGGAGACCCAGTACTTC. Encoded protein: CASSPLTSPETQYF. Variable domain in full (rest from reference TRBV2 and TRBJ2-5): EPEVTQTPSHQVTQMGQEVILRCVPISNHLYFYWYRQILGQKVEFLVSFYNNEISEKSEIFDDQFSVERPDGSNFTLKIRSTKLEDSAMYFCASSPLTSPETQYFGPGTRLLVL.